The T cell receptor (beta chain) described here comes from a study of CD8 T cells in ankylosing spondylitis. A single record per CDR3 protein comes from TCRdb applying MiXCR to the 5' RACE reads. The table records nearly 250,000 distinct CDR3 sequences, 30% to 35% of them present only once. CDR3 size: 14 residues. V lost 3 bases to trimming and J lost 6 bases; unmatched junction nucleotides: 2. Per germline, CDR1 LNHNV and CDR2 YYDKDF (reference sequence). This clonotype was seen a handful of times. Source material: blood, either unsorted or a sorted T cell fraction (not recorded which). This TCR derives from a male donor with ankylosing spondylitis or in good health (not recorded which). This sequence joins TRBV15 and TRBJ2-3, with 11 bases matching TRBD1. The CDR3 here is CATSSGDRGDTQYF. In DNA form, the CDR3 reads TGTGCCACCAGCAGCGGGGACAGGGGGGATACGCAGTATTTT.